The sequence of this T cell receptor beta chain was determined in a study of T cell responses to AZD1222 COVID-19 vaccine. On this clone: Antigen unknown.

General study points: Clonal diversity was possibly underestimated, and the donors were mostly white British, with more females. Sampled repertoires all dated from after the peak T cell response. Baseline seropositivity occurred in only six AZD1222 recipients.

Germline V CDR1 and CDR2: MDHEN, SYDVKM. The CDR3 runs 14 residues. Trimming stripped 2 bases from V and 4 bases from J, with 8 bases between. Using immunoSEQ multiplex PCR, the repertoire was profiled, and TCRdb retains in-frame clones only, with some absent. Counted here are over 110,000 clones, 85% to 95% occurring once; the ten biggest clones make up about 9.4%. The rearrangement uses TRBV28 and TRBJ1-4, with unresolved D. The material sequenced was peripheral blood, taken 28 days after the second AZD1222 dose. The clonotype was recovered from an adult who received the AZD1222 COVID-19 vaccine. The CDR3 coding sequence is TGTGCCAGCAGTTTACGGGAGAGTAATGAAAAACTGTTTTTT. Amino acids: CASSLRESNEKLFF.